This record concerns one T cell receptor beta chain sequence. Its antigen is still unknown. The record originates from a study of blood T cells in healthy people across ages. For the second PCR, which ran for about 7 to 11 cycles, a sample-barcoded 5' primer and a J-beta primer mix were used. TCRdb analysed the 5' RACE reads with MiXCR anew, one entry per CDR3 protein. There are over 750,000 distinct CDR3 sequences in the sample; just under 25% occur only once, and 9.4% lies in the top ten. Points from the study as a whole: Age brought a roughly linear fall in TCR beta diversity measured per million T cells.

Total RNA was isolated from each sample in quantities of at least 5.5 micrograms. The same data also went into a second study, on T cells of mothers and their children. That source reports: Each donor was one of three healthy Caucasian mothers or one of their six children. When mothers and children were related, their normalized repertoire overlap, which was always slightly higher, did not differ significantly from that of unrelated pairs.

The receptor was derived from a boy between 10 and 17 years old in good health. Sequencing input: blood.

The CDR3, as DNA: TGTGCCAGCAGCCAAGTAGGCAGGGGGACTGAAGCTTTCTTT. Protein sequence: CASSQVGRGTEAFF. This chain connects TRBV3-1 to TRBJ1-1, with TRBD1 identical over 7 bases. Trimming at V came to 1 base and at J to 5 bases, leaving 4 bases not matched to a gene. CDR1 LGHDT and CDR2 YNNKEL come from the germline V gene (reference sequence). This CDR3 is built from 14 residues.